This T cell receptor (beta chain) was recorded in a study of blood T cell dynamics during melanoma immunotherapy. Study-level background: Metastatic melanoma patients received first-line pembrolizumab or nivolumab plus ipilimumab.

Trimming shortened V by 2 bases and J by 13 bases, and 18 bases separated the two germline ends. This CDR3 has 14 residues. Per the germline V gene, CDR1 is MGHRA and CDR2 is YSYEKL. Points from the study as a whole: The study could not tell melanoma-specific clones from general immune activation.

Time point denoted: pre-treatment baseline. Of note for this clone: Its matching antigen is unknown.

DNA loading was fixed at roughly 0.35 ug for all bulk PBMC samples. Data came from immunoSEQ multiplex PCR; TCRdb stores just in-frame clones and leaves some out. The top ten clones hold around 13% of a sample with some 4,000 clones, 80% to 90% of them seen once. The rearrangement links TRBV4-1 to TRBJ1-3; maybe TRBD1 (5 bases). This TCR came from a human donor with melanoma. This specimen was blood, taken from a patient treated with checkpoint blockade. DNA for the CDR3: TGCGCCAGCAGCCAACAAATGACAGATGGCCTTATATATTTT. This sequence encodes CASSQQMTDGLIYF.